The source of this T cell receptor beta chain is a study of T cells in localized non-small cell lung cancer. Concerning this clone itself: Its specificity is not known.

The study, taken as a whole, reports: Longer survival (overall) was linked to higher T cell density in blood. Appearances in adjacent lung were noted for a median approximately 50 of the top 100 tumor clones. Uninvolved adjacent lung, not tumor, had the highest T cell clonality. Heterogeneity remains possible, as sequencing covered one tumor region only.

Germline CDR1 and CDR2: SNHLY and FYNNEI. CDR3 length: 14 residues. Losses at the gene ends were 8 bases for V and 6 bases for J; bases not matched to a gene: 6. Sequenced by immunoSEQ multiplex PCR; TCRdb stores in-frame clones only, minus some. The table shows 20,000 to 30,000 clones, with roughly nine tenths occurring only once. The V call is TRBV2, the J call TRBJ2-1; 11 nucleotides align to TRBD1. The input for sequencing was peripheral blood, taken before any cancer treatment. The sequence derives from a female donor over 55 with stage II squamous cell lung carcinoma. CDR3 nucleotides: TGTGCCAGCGAATCCGGGACAGGGGGCAATGAGCAGTTCTTC. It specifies CASESGTGGNEQFF.